The TCR beta chain described here comes from a study of radiotherapy plus CTLA-4 blockade in lung cancer. Of note for this clone: Its antigen is not known.

The study, taken as a whole, reports: Reportedly, early blood T cell clone dynamics best predicted response, with interferon-beta. Once radiotherapy plus ipilimumab had been given, TCR clones derived from tumor expanded in blood.

With V trimmed by 4 bases and J by 12 bases, 15 bases remained unmatched. Per the germline V gene, CDR1 is MDHEN and CDR2 is SYDVKM. The CDR3 length is 14 residues. Clones were sequenced by immunoSEQ multiplex PCR, and TCRdb holds only the in-frame ones, with some missing. This table has 70,000 to 90,000 clones, roughly 79% appearing once. The sequenced sample was peripheral blood, obtained from a patient treated with radiotherapy plus ipilimumab. This chain connects TRBV28 to TRBJ2-7, with TRBD2 matching 7 bases. This clonotype was obtained from a human donor with non-small cell lung cancer whose response to radiotherapy plus ipilimumab could not be evaluated. Some clones in this sample may be carry-over from other donors' samples. The DNA for the CDR3 is TGTGCCAGCAGTTCTCAGGCCCCCGGGAGGCAGGGGTACTTC. Its protein is CASSSQAPGRQGYF.